A single sample gave rise to the 16 T cell receptor beta chains below, sequenced in a study of blood T cell repertoires in COVID-19. The protocol was immunoSEQ multiplex PCR, while the TCRdb copy is restricted to in-frame clones and leaves out a portion. The repertoire holds more than 25,000 clones, with roughly nine tenths as singletons. Source material: peripheral blood. These receptor sequences come from a human donor with acute or convalescent COVID-19. The donor label of this sample is uncertain.

The chain recombines TRBV30 with TRBJ1-6; TRBD1 might be the D (5 bases). This CDR3 has 15 residues. Per germline, CDR1 GTSNPN and CDR2 SVGIG (reference sequence). The DNA for the CDR3 is TGTGCATGGGCCCCTCGGACATCGGGTAATTCACCCCTCCACTTT. This sequence encodes CAWAPRTSGNSPLHF.

This clone was recorded only once. The chain joins TRBV6-5 to TRBJ1-2; TRBD1 matches 8 bases. Germline-derived CDR1 and CDR2 are MNHEY and SVGAGI. Trimming took 4 bases from V and 7 from J; bases not matched to a gene: 5. The CDR3 loop spans 13 amino acids. CDR3 amino acids: CASSSGTGFGYTF. The DNA for the CDR3 is TGTGCCAGCAGTTCCGGGACAGGATTTGGCTACACCTTC.

The V call is TRBV6-5, the J call TRBJ2-3; no reliable D call. Deletions cut 0 bases from V and 0 bases from J, with 7 bases between. CDR3 size: 15 residues. CDR1 and CDR2 (germline): MNHEY, SVGAGI. CDR3 sequence reads: CASSYSATSTDTQYF. The CDR3 DNA sequence: TGTGCCAGCAGTTACTCCGCAACTAGCACAGATACGCAGTATTTT.

The J gene is TRBJ2-1, the V gene TRBV18; no definite D call. Germline V gene lookup returns CDR1 KGHSH and CDR2 LQKENI. The CDR3 is 14 residues long. Trimming pared 0 bases from V and 10 bases from J, leaving 13 bases between. CDR3 sequence (DNA): TGTGCCAGCTCACCACCCCGGCCACTATTAGAGCAGTTCTTC. Its translation: CASSPPRPLLEQFF.

There are a few counts of this clone. The chain joins TRBV20-1 to TRBJ2-1, with a weak D call TRBD1 (6 bases). V was pared by 6 bases and J by 6 bases, with 9 bases between. The germline CDR1 and CDR2 sequences are DFQATT and SNEGSKA (reference sequence). There are 11 residues in the CDR3. The CDR3 DNA sequence: TGCAGTGCGGAAGGGGGCAATGAGCAGTTCTTC. It translates to CSAEGGNEQFF.

The V call is TRBV10-2, the J call TRBJ1-1; D unresolved. Germline lookup yields CDR1 WSHSY and CDR2 SAAADI. CDR3 length equals 10 residues. Trimming pared 6 bases from V and 7 bases from J, leaving 6 bases between. CDR3 loop: CASRQIEAFF. For the CDR3, the DNA is TGCGCCAGCAGACAGATTGAAGCTTTCTTT.

The V gene is TRBV4-2, the J gene TRBJ2-3; 9 nucleotides match TRBD2. Germline-derived CDR1 and CDR2 are LGHNA and YNFKEQ. V dropped 4 bases and J dropped 5; count of bases not matched to a gene: 13. This CDR3 has 17 residues. The CDR3 protein is CASSLTGGGRALDTQYF. As DNA, the CDR3 is TGTGCCAGCAGCCTCACTGGGGGCGGGAGGGCCTTAGATACGCAGTATTTT.

V and J are TRBV5-1 and TRBJ1-3; a possible D gene is TRBD1 (6 bases). The CDR3 totals 14 residues. The V gene's germline CDR1 is SGHRS and CDR2 YFSETQ. With 4 bases removed from V and 6 bases from J, the gap between germline ends came to 14 bases. CDR3 nucleotide sequence: TGCGCCAGCAGCCCTGACGGACAGATAAACACCATATATTTT. Protein sequence: CASSPDGQINTIYF.

The chain couples TRBV28 to TRBJ2-1; no definite D call. The CDR3 is made up of 11 amino acids. Germline CDR1 and CDR2: MDHEN and SYDVKM. Between the trimmed V and J ends, which lost 7 bases and 5 bases, there was a span of 6 bases. The CDR3 here is CASIGNNEQFF. CDR3 in DNA: TGTGCCAGCATCGGTAACAATGAGCAGTTCTTC.

The chain is built from TRBV4-2 and TRBJ2-3; 9 nucleotides line up with TRBD2. This CDR3 comprises 17 residues. CDR1 is LGHNA, CDR2 YNFKEQ, per germline. V lost 4 bases and J lost 4; bases outside the gene matches: 12. CDR3 sequence reads: CASSPKMGGGASDTQYF. In nucleotides, the CDR3 is TGTGCCAGCAGCCCGAAGATGGGCGGGGGGGCATCAGATACGCAGTATTTT.

This clone was seen only once. The chain has TRBV3-1 (or the pseudogene TRBV3-2) and TRBJ1-5; D remains ambiguous. V lost 1 base and J lost 4, with 8 bases in between. Germline V lookup: CDR1 LGHDT, CDR2 YNNKEL (reference sequence). The CDR3 has 14 residues. The CDR3 nucleotides read TGTGCCAGCAGCCAAGGGCGGGAGAATCAGCCCCAGCATTTT. It specifies CASSQGRENQPQHF.

The J gene is TRBJ1-6, the V gene TRBV13; 7 nucleotides agree with TRBD1. The V gene's germline CDR1 is PRHDT and CDR2 FYEKMQ (reference sequence). V gave up 5 bases and J gave up 10 bases; unmatched junction bases: 8. The CDR3 has 14 residues. CDR3 in amino acids: CASSLRQGGSPLHF. The CDR3 DNA is TGTGCCAGCAGCCTCAGACAGGGTGGGTCACCCCTCCACTTT.

This clone turned up a few times. J is TRBJ1-5 and V is TRBV4-1; a possible D gene is TRBD1 (5 bases). The CDR3 has 18 amino acids. CDR1 is MGHRA and CDR2 is YSYEKL in the germline V gene. Trimming shortened V by 0 bases and J by 5 bases, and 20 bases separated the two germline ends. CDR3 protein: CASSQDRQTSRGDQPQHF. The CDR3 DNA is TGCGCCAGCAGCCAAGATAGGCAGACCTCCCGGGGGGATCAGCCCCAGCATTTT.

The V and J genes are TRBV6-4 and TRBJ1-2; D gene uncertain. V was pared by 0 bases and J by 14 bases, with 13 bases between. The CDR3 runs to 12 residues. Germline CDR1 and CDR2: MRHNA and SNTAGT. The CDR3 spells CASSDSENRLTF. In nucleotides, the CDR3 is TGTGCCAGCAGTGACTCGGAGAACCGCTTGACCTTC.

The V gene is TRBV28, the J gene TRBJ1-4, with a possible D match to TRBD1 (5 bases). V gave up 5 bases and J gave up 3 bases, with 7 bases separating them. The length of the CDR3 is 13 residues. Germline CDR1 and CDR2: MDHEN and SYDVKM. CDR3 nucleotide sequence: TGTGCCAGCAGTAGGGGATCTAATGAAAAACTGTTTTTT. Residues: CASSRGSNEKLFF.

The CDR3 region has the DNA TGTGCCAGCAGCCAAGTGGGACTAGCGGGGGGTTACAATGAGCAGTTCTTC. Its translation: CASSQVGLAGGYNEQFF. V gene TRBV4-2 combines with J gene TRBJ2-1, with TRBD2 identical over 15 bases. The CDR3 is 17 residues long. V trimming: 1 base; J trimming: 4 bases; junction bases outside the gene matches: 2. CDR1 is LGHNA, CDR2 YNFKEQ, per germline.